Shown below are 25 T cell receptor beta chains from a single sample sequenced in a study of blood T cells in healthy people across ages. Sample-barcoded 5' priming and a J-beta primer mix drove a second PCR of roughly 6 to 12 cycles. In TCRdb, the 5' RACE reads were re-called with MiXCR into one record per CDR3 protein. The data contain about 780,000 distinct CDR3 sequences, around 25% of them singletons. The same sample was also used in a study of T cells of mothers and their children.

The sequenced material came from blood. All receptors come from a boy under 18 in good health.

The CDR3 protein is CSARDPRVQETQYF. CDR3 nucleotides: TGCAGTGCTAGAGACCCCAGGGTGCAGGAGACCCAGTACTTC. V and J are TRBV20-1 and TRBJ2-5, with D tentatively TRBD1 (5 bases). Trimming took 0 bases from V and 5 from J, leaving 13 bases between them. Germline values: CDR1 DFQATT, CDR2 SNEGSKA (reference sequence). The CDR3 has 14 amino acids.

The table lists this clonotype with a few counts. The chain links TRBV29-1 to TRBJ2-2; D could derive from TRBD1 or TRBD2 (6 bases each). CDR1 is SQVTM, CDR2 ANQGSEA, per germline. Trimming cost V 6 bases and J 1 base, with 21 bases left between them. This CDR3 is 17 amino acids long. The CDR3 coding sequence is TGCAGCGTAGCCGGAGTAGTGGGGGGCCTGAACACCGGGGAGCTGTTTTTT. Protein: CSVAGVVGGLNTGELFF.

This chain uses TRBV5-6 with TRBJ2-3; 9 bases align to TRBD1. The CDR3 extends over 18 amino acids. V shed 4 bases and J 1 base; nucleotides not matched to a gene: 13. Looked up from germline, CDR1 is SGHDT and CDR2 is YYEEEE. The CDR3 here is CASSHRDRDLWGTDTQYF. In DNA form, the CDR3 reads TGTGCCAGCAGCCACCGGGACAGGGACCTCTGGGGCACAGATACGCAGTATTTT. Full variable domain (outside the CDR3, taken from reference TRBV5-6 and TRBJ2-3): DAGVTQSPTHLIKTRGQQVTLRCSPKSGHDTVSWYQQALGQGPQFIFQYYEEEERQRGNFPDRFSGHQFPNYSSELNVNALLLGDSALYLCASSHRDRDLWGTDTQYFGPGTRLTVL.

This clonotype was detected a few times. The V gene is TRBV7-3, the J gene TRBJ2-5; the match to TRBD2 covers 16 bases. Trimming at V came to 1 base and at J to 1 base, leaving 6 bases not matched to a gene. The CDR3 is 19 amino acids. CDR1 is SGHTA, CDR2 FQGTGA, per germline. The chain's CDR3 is CASSLNPGLAGGPQETQYF. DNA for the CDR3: TGTGCCAGCAGCTTAAATCCGGGACTAGCGGGGGGGCCCCAAGAGACCCAGTACTTC.

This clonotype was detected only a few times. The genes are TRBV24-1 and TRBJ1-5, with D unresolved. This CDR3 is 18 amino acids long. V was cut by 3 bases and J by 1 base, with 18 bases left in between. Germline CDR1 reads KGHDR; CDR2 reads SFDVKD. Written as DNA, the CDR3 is TGTGCCACCAGTGATGGACGGATGTTAGGAGGGAGCAATCAGCCCCAGCATTTT. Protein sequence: CATSDGRMLGGSNQPQHF.

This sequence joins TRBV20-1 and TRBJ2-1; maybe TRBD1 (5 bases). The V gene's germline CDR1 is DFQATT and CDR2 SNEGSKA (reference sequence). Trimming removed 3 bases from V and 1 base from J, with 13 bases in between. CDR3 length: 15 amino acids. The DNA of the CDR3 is TGCAGTGCTAGGGGGCAGAGCCAATCCTACAATGAGCAGTTCTTC. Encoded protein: CSARGQSQSYNEQFF.

CDR3 amino acids: CASSHNSGYGYTF. CDR3 DNA sequence: TGTGCCAGCAGTCACAACTCCGGCTATGGCTACACCTTC. The rearrangement joins TRBV11-1 to TRBJ1-2, with unresolved D. The CDR3 runs 13 residues. Trimming took off 6 bases at V and 4 bases at J, with 12 bases between the two ends. The germline V gene encodes CDR1 SGHAT and CDR2 FQDESV (reference sequence).

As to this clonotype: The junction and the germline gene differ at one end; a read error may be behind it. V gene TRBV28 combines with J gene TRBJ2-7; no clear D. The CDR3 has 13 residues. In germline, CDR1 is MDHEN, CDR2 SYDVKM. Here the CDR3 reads CAIGRVSPYEQSF. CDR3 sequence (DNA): TGTGCCATCGGCCGGGTTTCCCCTTACGAGCAGTCCTTC. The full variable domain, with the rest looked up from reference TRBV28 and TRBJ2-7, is DVKVTQSSRYLVKRTGEKVFLECVQDMDHENMFWYRQDPGLGLRLIYFSYDVKMKEKGDIPEGYSVSREKKERFSLILESASTNQTSMYLCAIGRVSPYEQSFGPGTRLTVT.

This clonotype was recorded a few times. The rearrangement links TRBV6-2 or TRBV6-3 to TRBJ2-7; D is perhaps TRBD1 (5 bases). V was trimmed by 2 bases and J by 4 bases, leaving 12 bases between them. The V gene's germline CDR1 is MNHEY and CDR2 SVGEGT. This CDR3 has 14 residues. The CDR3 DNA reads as TGTGCCAGCAGTTACCAGGACAACGCATACGAGCAGTACTTC. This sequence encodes CASSYQDNAYEQYF.

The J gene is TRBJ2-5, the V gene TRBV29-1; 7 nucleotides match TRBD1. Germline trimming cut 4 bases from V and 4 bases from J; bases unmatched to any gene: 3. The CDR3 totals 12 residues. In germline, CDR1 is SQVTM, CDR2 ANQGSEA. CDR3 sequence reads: CSVASGGETQYF. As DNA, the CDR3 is TGCAGCGTTGCATCAGGGGGAGAGACCCAGTACTTC.

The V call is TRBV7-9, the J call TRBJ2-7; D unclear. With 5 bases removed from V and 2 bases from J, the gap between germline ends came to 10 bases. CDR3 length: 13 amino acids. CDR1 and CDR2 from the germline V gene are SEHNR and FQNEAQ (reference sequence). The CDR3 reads CASSLNQAYEQYF. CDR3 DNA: TGTGCCAGCAGCCTGAACCAGGCCTACGAGCAGTACTTC.

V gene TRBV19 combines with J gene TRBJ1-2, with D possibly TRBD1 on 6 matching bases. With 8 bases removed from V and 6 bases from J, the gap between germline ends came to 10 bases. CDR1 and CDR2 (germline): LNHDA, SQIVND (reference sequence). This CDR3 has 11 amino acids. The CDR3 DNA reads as TGTGCCAGTGAACAGGGCCATGGCTACACCTTC. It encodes CASEQGHGYTF.

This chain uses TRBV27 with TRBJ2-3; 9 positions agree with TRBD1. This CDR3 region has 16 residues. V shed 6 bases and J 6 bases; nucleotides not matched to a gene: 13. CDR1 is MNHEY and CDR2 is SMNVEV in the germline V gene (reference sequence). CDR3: CASRTETGGASDTQYF. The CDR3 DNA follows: TGTGCCAGCAGAACAGAAACAGGGGGCGCATCCGATACGCAGTATTTT.

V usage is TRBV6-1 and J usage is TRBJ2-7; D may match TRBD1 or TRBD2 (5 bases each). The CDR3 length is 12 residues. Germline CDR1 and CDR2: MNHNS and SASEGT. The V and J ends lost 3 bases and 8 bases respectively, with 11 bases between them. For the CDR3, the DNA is TGTGCCAGCAGTGAGGGCAGGGACCAGCAGTACTTC. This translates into CASSEGRDQQYF.

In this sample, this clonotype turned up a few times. CDR3 bases: TGTGCCACCAGTGATACGGGACAGAAAGAGACCCAGTACTTC. It encodes CATSDTGQKETQYF. The gene calls are TRBV24-1 and TRBJ2-5; 7 bases are a match to TRBD1. Unmatched junction bases numbered 3, after V lost 3 bases and J lost 3 bases. The CDR3 totals 14 residues. Germline V gene data show CDR1 as KGHDR and CDR2 as SFDVKD.

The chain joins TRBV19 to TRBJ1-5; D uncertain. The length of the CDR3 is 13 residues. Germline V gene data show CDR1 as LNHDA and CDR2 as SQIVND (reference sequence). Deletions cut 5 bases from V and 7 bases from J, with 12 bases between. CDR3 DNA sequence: TGTGCCAGTAGTGGCAGTCGAATCCAGCCCCAGCATTTT. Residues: CASSGSRIQPQHF.

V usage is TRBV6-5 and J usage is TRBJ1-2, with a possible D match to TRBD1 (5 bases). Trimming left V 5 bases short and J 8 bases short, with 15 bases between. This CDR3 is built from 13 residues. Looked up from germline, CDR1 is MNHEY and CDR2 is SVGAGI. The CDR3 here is CASSPTRVGGYTF. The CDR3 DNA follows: TGTGCCAGCAGTCCTACCAGGGTCGGGGGCTACACCTTC.

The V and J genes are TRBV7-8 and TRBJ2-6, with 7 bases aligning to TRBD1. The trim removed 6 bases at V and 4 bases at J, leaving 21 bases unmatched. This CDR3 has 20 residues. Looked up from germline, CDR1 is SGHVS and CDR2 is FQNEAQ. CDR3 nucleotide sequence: TGTGCCAGCAGGGTGACTTCCCTGGGACAGCGGACGGGCGGGGCCAACGTCCTGACTTTC. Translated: CASRVTSLGQRTGGANVLTF.

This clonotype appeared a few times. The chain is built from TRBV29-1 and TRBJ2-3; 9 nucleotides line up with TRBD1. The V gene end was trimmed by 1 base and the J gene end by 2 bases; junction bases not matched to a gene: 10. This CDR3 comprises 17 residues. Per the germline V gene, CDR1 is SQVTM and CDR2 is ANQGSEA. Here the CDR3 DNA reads TGCAGCGTTGAAGGAGTACCGACAGGGGGGACCACAGATACGCAGTATTTT. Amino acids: CSVEGVPTGGTTDTQYF.

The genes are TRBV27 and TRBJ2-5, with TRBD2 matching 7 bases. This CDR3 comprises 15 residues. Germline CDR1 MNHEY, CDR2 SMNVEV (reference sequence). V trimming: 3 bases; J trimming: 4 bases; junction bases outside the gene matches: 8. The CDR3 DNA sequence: TGTGCCAGCAGTTTTTCCGAGACTAGCTCAGAGACCCAGTACTTC. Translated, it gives CASSFSETSSETQYF.

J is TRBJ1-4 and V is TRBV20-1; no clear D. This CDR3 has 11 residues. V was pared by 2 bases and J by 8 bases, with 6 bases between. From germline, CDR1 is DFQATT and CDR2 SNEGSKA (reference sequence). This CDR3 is CSARRREKLFF. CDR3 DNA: TGCAGTGCTAGACGCAGAGAAAAACTGTTTTTT.

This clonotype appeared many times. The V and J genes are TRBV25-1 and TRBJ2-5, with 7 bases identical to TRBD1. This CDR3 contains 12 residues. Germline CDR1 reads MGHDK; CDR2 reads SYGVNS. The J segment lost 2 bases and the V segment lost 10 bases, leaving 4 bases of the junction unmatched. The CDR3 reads CATRDSQETQYF. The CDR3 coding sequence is TGTGCCACCCGGGACAGTCAAGAGACCCAGTACTTC.

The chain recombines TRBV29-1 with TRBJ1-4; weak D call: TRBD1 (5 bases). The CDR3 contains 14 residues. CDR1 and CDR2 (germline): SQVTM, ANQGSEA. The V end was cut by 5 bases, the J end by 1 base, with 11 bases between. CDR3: CSVSGAGTNEKLFF. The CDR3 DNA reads TGCAGCGTTTCTGGGGCCGGAACTAATGAAAAACTGTTTTTT.

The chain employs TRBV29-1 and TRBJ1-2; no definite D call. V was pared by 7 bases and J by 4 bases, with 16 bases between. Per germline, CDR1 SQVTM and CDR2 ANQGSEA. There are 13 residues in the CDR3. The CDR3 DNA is TGCAGCGCTGTCTACAACGTTCCCTATGGCTACACCTTC. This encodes CSAVYNVPYGYTF.

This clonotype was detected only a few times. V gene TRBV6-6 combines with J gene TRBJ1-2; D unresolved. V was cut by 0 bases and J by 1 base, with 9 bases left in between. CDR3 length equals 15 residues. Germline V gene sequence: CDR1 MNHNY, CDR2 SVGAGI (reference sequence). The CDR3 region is CASSYSPRINYGYTF. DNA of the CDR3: TGTGCCAGCAGTTACTCCCCCAGAATTAACTATGGCTACACCTTC.